This T cell receptor (beta chain) was captured in a study of blood T cells in healthy people across ages. There are 14 residues in the CDR3. Germline V CDR1 and CDR2: DFQATT, SNEGSKA (reference sequence). Per sample, no less than 5.5 micrograms of total RNA were extracted. This clonotype occurred a few times. Combining a sample-barcoded 5' primer with a J-beta primer mix, a second PCR ran for about 7 to 11 cycles. TCRdb reprocessed the 5' RACE reads via MiXCR and lists one record per CDR3 protein. In the table there are around 1.7 million distinct CDR3 sequences, approximately 30% of which are singletons.

The sequenced sample consisted of blood. The chain recombines TRBV20-1 with TRBJ2-7; 7 nucleotides align to TRBD2. The J call is uncertain, as TRBJ2-5 better fits the DNA end. The sequence was collected from a woman aged 25 to 39 in good health. In DNA, the CDR3 is TGCAGTGCTAGACTAGCGGCGTCGCTTGGGACCCAGTACTTC. Encoded protein: CSARLAASLGTQYF.